The 19 T cell receptor beta chains presented below share a single source sample, sequenced in a study of response to subunit inactivated influenza vaccine. TCRdb processed the RT-PCR reads anew with MiXCR; each CDR3 protein has one entry. The sample lists hundreds of thousands of distinct CDR3 sequences, 14% occurring once. This sample comprised PBMCs from blood, obtained roughly 2 weeks before vaccination. These receptors originate from a man aged 50 to 60 who received an inactivated influenza vaccine.

The V call is TRBV19, the J call TRBJ1-1; D is perhaps TRBD1 (5 bases). With 5 bases removed from V and 7 bases from J, the gap between germline ends came to 14 bases. Germline V lookup: CDR1 LNHDA, CDR2 SQIVND (reference sequence). The CDR3 length is 13 residues. As DNA, the CDR3 is TGTGCCAGTAGTTCCTTGGACACGGGTGAAGCTTTCTTT. It yields the protein CASSSLDTGEAFF.

This clonotype appeared many times. This rearrangement joins TRBV5-1 to TRBJ2-7; TRBD1 matches 7 bases. In germline, CDR1 is SGHRS, CDR2 YFSETQ. The length of the CDR3 is 14 residues. Trimming removed 4 bases from V and 7 bases from J; junction bases left unmatched: 11. As DNA, the CDR3 is TGCGCCAGCAGCACCCGAGACAGGGTGGAAGAGCAGTACTTC. Protein sequence: CASSTRDRVEEQYF.

This clonotype was seen only a few times. The V call is TRBV7-9, the J call TRBJ2-3; D might be TRBD2 (6 bases). V lost 3 bases and J lost 4, with 11 bases in between. The germline CDR1 and CDR2 sequences are SEHNR and FQNEAQ (reference sequence). The CDR3 sequence is 14 residues long. CDR3 sequence: CASSFEAGADTQYF. The CDR3 DNA is TGTGCCAGCAGCTTCGAAGCGGGTGCAGATACGCAGTATTTT. Using reference TRBV7-9 and TRBJ2-3 for the parts outside the CDR3, the full variable domain is DTGVSQNPRHKITKRGQNVTFRCDPISEHNRLYWYRQTLGQGPEFLTYFQNEAQLEKSRLLSDRFSAERPKGSFSTLEIQRTEQGDSAMYLCASSFEAGADTQYFGPGTRLTVL.

This clonotype has a count of ten or more. The chain combines TRBV5-1 with TRBJ2-1; D possibly corresponds to TRBD1 (6 bases). The germline V gene has CDR1 SGHRS and CDR2 YFSETQ. The V end was cut by 4 bases, the J end by 6 bases, with 11 bases between. This CDR3 is built from 13 residues. CDR3 coding DNA: TGCGCCAGCAGCGTGGAGACAGGCAATGAGCAGTTCTTC. This sequence encodes CASSVETGNEQFF.

The sample holds one count of this clonotype. A read error is possible here, since a much larger clone lies one base away. The V call is TRBV12-3 or TRBV12-4, the J call TRBJ2-7; D remains ambiguous. The CDR3 is 13 residues long. Between the trimmed V and J ends, which lost 2 bases and 3 bases, there was a span of 8 bases. This CDR3 is CASSLTQNYEQYF. In DNA, the CDR3 is TGTGCCAGCAGTTTAACTCAGAACTACGAGCAGTACTTC.

The genes are TRBV5-4 and TRBJ2-3; D remains ambiguous. The V end lost 0 bases, the J end lost 2 bases, and 10 bases lay between the germline ends. Germline values: CDR1 SGHNT, CDR2 YYREEE (reference sequence). This CDR3 is 15 amino acids long. The CDR3 sequence is CASSLEAGVTDTQYF. In DNA form, the CDR3 reads TGTGCCAGCAGCTTGGAGGCAGGAGTCACAGATACGCAGTATTTT. The whole variable domain, filled in from reference TRBV5-4 and TRBJ2-3, reads ETGVTQSPTHLIKTRGQQVTLRCSSQSGHNTVSWYQQALGQGPQFIFQYYREEENGRGNFPPRFSGLQFPNYSSELNVNALELDDSALYLCASSLEAGVTDTQYFGPGTRLTVL.

This clonotype was seen more than once but under ten times. The chain carries TRBV7-2 and TRBJ2-7; 7 positions match TRBD2. The V gene's germline CDR1 is SGHTA and CDR2 FQGNSA. The CDR3 runs 15 residues. Trimming cost V 0 bases and J 2 bases; bases outside gene matches: 4. The DNA for the CDR3 is TGTGCCAGCAGCTTAGCTAGCGGGTTTACCTACGAGCAGTACTTC. Translating it yields CASSLASGFTYEQYF.

CDR3 sequence reads: CASSLGGRGLEQYF. CDR3 nucleotide sequence: TGTGCCAGCAGCTTGGGAGGAAGGGGGCTCGAGCAGTACTTC. V is TRBV5-6 and J is TRBJ2-7, with 7 bases identical to TRBD1. V lost 0 bases and J lost 6; bases outside the gene matches: 6. Germline V gene lookup returns CDR1 SGHDT and CDR2 YYEEEE. The length of the CDR3 is 14 residues.

Many counts were recorded for this clonotype. V is TRBV28 and J is TRBJ1-5; perhaps TRBD1 as D (6 bases). The V gene lost 7 bases and the J gene lost 0 bases, with 22 bases spanning the gap. The CDR3 length is 18 residues. Looked up from germline, CDR1 is MDHEN and CDR2 is SYDVKM. CDR3 residues: CASKPGTTGGNSNQPQHF. Written as DNA, the CDR3 is TGTGCCAGCAAACCCGGGACAACTGGGGGTAATAGCAATCAGCCCCAGCATTTT.

This clonotype was seen a handful of times. The J gene is TRBJ2-1, the V gene TRBV29-1; D is ambiguous. Trimming took off 3 bases at V and 3 bases at J, with 9 bases between the two ends. This CDR3 spans 13 amino acids. From germline, CDR1 is SQVTM and CDR2 ANQGSEA. CDR3 region: CSVEGWFYNEQFF. CDR3 nucleotides: TGCAGCGTTGAGGGTTGGTTCTACAATGAGCAGTTCTTC.

The chain uses TRBV12-3 or TRBV12-4 and TRBJ1-2; 7 bases align to TRBD1. The CDR3 is 14 amino acids. V was clipped by 4 bases and J by 6 bases; unmatched bases: 8. CDR3 sequence (DNA): TGTGCCAGCAGTTATGAGGGGGCCAGAGATGGCTACACCTTC. This codes for CASSYEGARDGYTF.

The table lists this clonotype with a few counts. The rearrangement uses TRBV4-2 and TRBJ2-3; 8 positions agree with TRBD2. With 0 bases clipped from V and 0 bases from J, the junction kept 11 bases outside the gene matches. This CDR3 comprises 19 residues. The germline gives CDR1 LGHNA, CDR2 YNFKEQ. CDR3: CASSQDQRGGISSTDTQYF. The CDR3 bases are TGTGCCAGCAGCCAAGATCAGCGCGGGGGGATTTCTAGCACAGATACGCAGTATTTT.

The sample holds a few counts of this clonotype. The chain links TRBV4-2 to TRBJ2-2; maybe TRBD2 (6 bases). The ends were cut back, 2 bases at V and 5 bases at J, with 12 bases in the middle. The CDR3 loop spans 15 amino acids. In germline, CDR1 is LGHNA, CDR2 YNFKEQ. CDR3 loop: CASSQILAGTGELFF. DNA for the CDR3: TGTGCCAGCAGCCAAATACTAGCCGGTACCGGGGAGCTGTTTTTT.

This chain connects TRBV5-1 to TRBJ2-3; 7 bases map to TRBD2. The CDR3 length is 17 residues. Germline lookup yields CDR1 SGHRS and CDR2 YFSETQ. The V and J ends lost 0 bases and 2 bases, in that order; junction bases with no gene match: 9. The CDR3 is CASSLAVSSGITDTQYF. The CDR3, as DNA: TGCGCCAGCAGCTTGGCCGTGTCTAGCGGTATCACAGATACGCAGTATTTT.

This clonotype was detected only a few times. The chain carries TRBV6-2 or TRBV6-3 and TRBJ2-1; 9 bases match TRBD1. V gave up 0 bases and J gave up 15 bases; unmatched junction bases: 6. This CDR3 comprises 13 residues. Germline V gene lookup returns CDR1 MNHEY and CDR2 SVGEGT. The CDR3 loop is CASSYSTRQGVFF. CDR3 DNA sequence: TGTGCCAGCAGTTACTCGACGAGACAGGGGGTGTTCTTC.

At least ten counts were recorded for this clonotype. This sequence joins TRBV9 and TRBJ2-1; 13 nucleotides line up with TRBD2. The length of the CDR3 is 15 residues. Germline lookup yields CDR1 SGDLS and CDR2 YYNGEE. V was clipped by 4 bases and J by 9 bases; unmatched bases: 7. CDR3 sequence reads: CASSRTSGGAIEQFF. CDR3 sequence (DNA): TGTGCCAGCAGCCGAACTAGCGGGGGGGCGATTGAGCAGTTCTTC.

The rearrangement uses TRBV5-6 and TRBJ1-1; 11 bases map to TRBD1. Unmatched junction bases numbered 2, after V lost 3 bases and J lost 10 bases. This CDR3 is 12 amino acids long. From germline, CDR1 is SGHDT and CDR2 YYEEEE. The DNA for the CDR3 is TGTGCCAGCAGCTACGGGACAGGGGGAGCTTTCTTT. It is translated as CASSYGTGGAFF.

This clonotype was picked up a small number of times. V gene TRBV4-3 combines with J gene TRBJ2-5; maybe TRBD1 (5 bases). Trimming cost V 3 bases and J 2 bases, with 13 bases left between them. CDR3 length: 15 amino acids. Per the germline V gene, CDR1 is LGHNA and CDR2 is YSLEER. DNA for the CDR3: TGCGCCAGCAGCCAGAACACAGGCTTTCAAGAGACCCAGTACTTC. Protein: CASSQNTGFQETQYF.

This clonotype was found a few times. The chain combines TRBV12-3 or TRBV12-4 with TRBJ2-2; 8 bases align to TRBD2. The V segment lost 1 base and the J segment 5 bases; nucleotides outside the gene matches: 9. The CDR3 spans 17 residues. The CDR3: CASSLVGGLVRTGELFF. The CDR3 nucleotides read TGTGCCAGCAGTTTAGTTGGGGGACTAGTTAGGACCGGGGAGCTGTTTTTT.